These 27 T cell receptor beta chains were all obtained from the same sample, sequenced in a study of shared clonotypes between healthy human individuals. Method: immunoSEQ multiplex PCR; TCRdb's copy keeps in-frame clones and lacks some. This table holds about 820,000 clones, approximately 92% found once. Naive CD8 populations comprised CD45RO-negative cells positively selected for CCR7, excluding terminally differentiated effector memory CD45RA+ cells. The sequencing input was naive CD8+ T cells sorted from blood. All receptors come from a man aged 25-45 years in good health.

This clone has only one observation. V usage is TRBV9 and J usage is TRBJ2-2; D is unclear. With 4 bases removed from V and 4 bases from J, the gap between germline ends came to 5 bases. The CDR3 consists of 12 residues. The germline V gene encodes CDR1 SGDLS and CDR2 YYNGEE. CDR3 loop: CASSTSTGELFF. CDR3 DNA sequence: TGTGCCAGCAGCACGTCCACCGGGGAGCTGTTTTTT.

This chain uses TRBV5-6 with TRBJ1-3; 10 positions agree with TRBD1. The CDR3 has 17 amino acids. The J segment lost 0 bases and the V segment lost 4 bases, leaving 7 bases of the junction unmatched. Germline assignment: CDR1 SGHDT and CDR2 YYEEEE. The CDR3 coding sequence is TGTGCCAGCAGCCAACCGGGACAGGGGAGCTCTGGAAACACCATATATTTT. It specifies CASSQPGQGSSGNTIYF. Combining the CDR3 with reference TRBV5-6 and TRBJ1-3 gives the whole variable domain DAGVTQSPTHLIKTRGQQVTLRCSPKSGHDTVSWYQQALGQGPQFIFQYYEEEERQRGNFPDRFSGHQFPNYSSELNVNALLLGDSALYLCASSQPGQGSSGNTIYFGEGSWLTVV.

V is TRBV25-1 and J is TRBJ2-3; 10 bases align to TRBD1. The germline V gene has CDR1 MGHDK and CDR2 SYGVNS. The CDR3 is made up of 17 amino acids. Trimming took 2 bases from V and 2 from J; bases not matched to a gene: 7. CDR3 sequence (DNA): TGTGCCAGCAGTGAACAAGAAGGGACAGGGGCCACAGATACGCAGTATTTT. It codes for CASSEQEGTGATDTQYF.

With respect to this clone: Possible read error: a much larger clone is one base away. The same CDR3 also results from other DNA sequences found in this sample. The chain is built from TRBV5-6 and TRBJ2-3, with D unclear. Germline assignment: CDR1 SGHDT and CDR2 YYEEEE. The CDR3 spans 11 residues. Trimming stripped 2 bases from V and 3 bases from J, with 1 base between. The CDR3 spells CASSFTDTQYF. The CDR3 region has the DNA TGTGCCAGCAGCTTTACAGATACGCAGTATTTT.

The chain has TRBV9 and TRBJ1-3; no clear D. Germline CDR1 reads SGDLS; CDR2 reads YYNGEE. V was shortened by 3 bases and J by 1 base, with 14 bases between the two germline ends. CDR3 size: 16 residues. The CDR3 nucleotides are TGTGCCAGCAGCGCTTCTCGCGGGATATCTGGAAACACCATATATTTT. Residues: CASSASRGISGNTIYF.

V gene TRBV2 combines with J gene TRBJ1-2; D uncertain. Germline-derived CDR1 and CDR2 are SNHLY and FYNNEI. V was shortened by 7 bases and J by 2 bases, with 5 bases between the two germline ends. The CDR3 sequence is 11 residues long. The CDR3: CASKSNYGYTF. CDR3 sequence (DNA): TGTGCCAGCAAATCCAACTATGGCTACACCTTC. Filled out from reference TRBV2 and TRBJ1-2, the complete variable domain reads EPEVTQTPSHQVTQMGQEVILRCVPISNHLYFYWYRQILGQKVEFLVSFYNNEISEKSEIFDDQFSVERPDGSNFTLKIRSTKLEDSAMYFCASKSNYGYTFGSGTRLTVV.

The rearrangement links TRBV2 to TRBJ2-2; D remains unclear. From germline, CDR1 is SNHLY and CDR2 FYNNEI. The CDR3 is made up of 12 amino acids. V dropped 3 bases and J dropped 4 bases, with 3 bases sitting between them. CDR3 sequence (DNA): TGTGCCAGCAGTGACAGCACCGGGGAGCTGTTTTTT. It translates to CASSDSTGELFF.

The chain's CDR3 is CASSLTGREQYF. CDR3 DNA sequence: TGTGCCAGCAGTTTGACGGGACGGGAGCAGTACTTC. The rearrangement joins TRBV6-6 to TRBJ2-7; either TRBD1 or TRBD2 may fit D (5 bases each). Germline CDR1 is MNHNY and CDR2 is SVGAGI (reference sequence). CDR3 size: 12 residues. V lost 4 bases and J 7 bases, leaving 11 bases between the germline ends.

As regards this clone: Within the sample, other DNA sequences also encode this same CDR3. Here the CDR3 reads CASSLTGYEQYF. The CDR3 coding sequence is TGCGCCAGCAGCTTGACGGGGTACGAGCAGTACTTC. This sequence joins TRBV5-1 and TRBJ2-7, with D possibly matching TRBD2 (5 bases). CDR1 is SGHRS, CDR2 YFSETQ, per germline. The CDR3 contains 12 residues. Trimming shortened V by 1 base and J by 4 bases, and 6 bases separated the two germline ends. Full variable domain (outside the CDR3, taken from reference TRBV5-1 and TRBJ2-7): KAGVTQTPRYLIKTRGQQVTLSCSPISGHRSVSWYQQTPGQGLQFLFEYFSETQRNKGNFPGRFSGRQFSNSRSEMNVSTLELGDSALYLCASSLTGYEQYFGPGTRLTVT.

J is TRBJ2-7 and V is TRBV25-1; D is ambiguous. This CDR3 comprises 12 residues. Germline V gene sequence: CDR1 MGHDK, CDR2 SYGVNS. Trimming pared 4 bases from V and 3 bases from J, leaving 7 bases between. The CDR3 sequence is CASSGSHYEQYF. The CDR3 DNA reads TGTGCCAGCAGTGGCTCCCACTACGAGCAGTACTTC.

This chain uses TRBV28 with TRBJ2-7; perhaps TRBD1 as D (6 bases). This CDR3 is 16 amino acids long. CDR1 and CDR2 from the germline V gene are MDHEN and SYDVKM. The V end was cut by 4 bases, the J end by 2 bases, with 18 bases between. CDR3 nucleotide sequence: TGTGCCAGCAGTTCCATACCGGGACAAGGGACCTACGAGCAGTACTTC. As protein: CASSSIPGQGTYEQYF.

The chain's CDR3 is CASGAGSYEQYF. DNA of the CDR3: TGTGCCAGCGGGGCAGGCTCCTACGAGCAGTACTTC. The rearrangement joins TRBV6-6 to TRBJ2-7, with TRBD1 as a possible D gene (5 bases). Trimming stripped 8 bases from V and 0 bases from J, with 8 bases between. In germline, CDR1 is MNHNY, CDR2 SVGAGI (reference sequence). The CDR3 contains 12 residues.

The gene calls are TRBV7-9 and TRBJ2-7, with D perhaps TRBD2 (5 bases). Germline CDR1 reads SEHNR; CDR2 reads FQNEAQ (reference sequence). Trimming cost V 1 base and J 7 bases, with 11 bases left between them. The CDR3 totals 13 residues. The DNA of the CDR3 is TGTGCCAGCAGCTTAGAGGGAACGGGGGAGCAGTACTTC. This codes for CASSLEGTGEQYF. The variable domain in full, with the rest retrieved from reference TRBV7-9 and TRBJ2-7, is DTGVSQNPRHKITKRGQNVTFRCDPISEHNRLYWYRQTLGQGPEFLTYFQNEAQLEKSRLLSDRFSAERPKGSFSTLEIQRTEQGDSAMYLCASSLEGTGEQYFGPGTRLTVT.

This chain connects TRBV27 to TRBJ2-2; D might be TRBD1 or TRBD2, each matching 6 bases. V gave up 6 bases and J gave up 7 bases, with 12 bases separating them. The CDR3 consists of 13 residues. The germline V gene encodes CDR1 MNHEY and CDR2 SMNVEV (reference sequence). The CDR3 loop is CASRAGGLGELFF. CDR3 coding DNA: TGTGCCAGCAGGGCCGGGGGCCTCGGGGAGCTGTTTTTT.

This chain links TRBV7-3 with TRBJ2-1; 7 bases align to TRBD2. V was pared by 5 bases and J by 6 bases, with 7 bases of the junction left unmatched. Germline loops: CDR1 SGHTA, CDR2 FQGTGA. The CDR3 is 14 residues long. The CDR3 spells CASSAGVAGNEQFF. The CDR3 nucleotides are TGTGCCAGCAGCGCCGGGGTAGCGGGCAATGAGCAGTTCTTC. The full variable domain, in which reference TRBV7-3 and TRBJ2-1 provide the parts outside the CDR3, is GAGVSQTPSNKVTEKGKYVELRCDPISGHTALYWYRQSLGQGPEFLIYFQGTGAADDSGLPNDRFFAVRPEGSVSTLKIQRTERGDSAVYLCASSAGVAGNEQFFGPGTRLTVL.

This chain joins TRBV29-1 and TRBJ2-7; tentative D call: TRBD2 (8 bases). Germline assignment: CDR1 SQVTM and CDR2 ANQGSEA. This CDR3 comprises 15 residues. Deletions cut 5 bases from V and 0 bases from J, with 17 bases between. This CDR3 reads CSVYGRGPDSYEQYF. Here the CDR3 DNA reads TGCAGCGTTTACGGGAGGGGGCCTGACTCCTACGAGCAGTACTTC.

This chain links TRBV27 with TRBJ2-5; 8 bases agree with TRBD1. Trimming cost V 5 bases and J 4 bases; bases outside gene matches: 6. CDR1 is MNHEY and CDR2 is SMNVEV in the germline V gene (reference sequence). The length of the CDR3 is 14 residues. The CDR3, as DNA: TGTGCCAGCAGTAACCAGGGGGCGGGAGAGACCCAGTACTTC. It encodes CASSNQGAGETQYF.

The chain employs TRBV7-2 and TRBJ2-7; D is possibly TRBD1 or TRBD2 (5 bases each). Germline-derived CDR1 and CDR2 are SGHTA and FQGNSA. This CDR3 is built from 14 residues. V was trimmed by 5 bases and J by 2 bases, leaving 13 bases between them. The CDR3 DNA reads TGTGCCAGCAGCCACGGGACCCGTCCCTACGAGCAGTACTTC. Amino acid sequence: CASSHGTRPYEQYF.

The chain combines TRBV27 with TRBJ2-2; no reliable D call. The germline gives CDR1 MNHEY, CDR2 SMNVEV (reference sequence). Trimming left V 0 bases short and J 2 bases short, with 4 bases between. This CDR3 spans 14 amino acids. CDR3 DNA sequence: TGTGCCAGCAGTTTATCGGGTAACACCGGGGAGCTGTTTTTT. This sequence encodes CASSLSGNTGELFF.

In its sample, this clone was seen once. The chain recombines TRBV7-3 with TRBJ2-1, with 7 positions matching TRBD2. The V and J ends lost 2 bases and 0 bases, in that order; junction bases with no gene match: 7. Germline CDR1 reads SGHTA; CDR2 reads FQGTGA. The CDR3 covers 17 residues. The CDR3 nucleotides read TGTGCCAGCAGCTTATCCCCCCTAGCGGTCTCCTACAATGAGCAGTTCTTC. Its protein product is CASSLSPLAVSYNEQFF.

The gene calls are TRBV9 and TRBJ2-3; a weak D match, TRBD2 (5 bases). The CDR3 is 16 amino acids. Per the germline V gene, CDR1 is SGDLS and CDR2 is YYNGEE. V was clipped by 0 bases and J by 4 bases, with 15 bases between them. Here the CDR3 reads CASSVEGISEADTQYF. CDR3 DNA sequence: TGTGCCAGCAGCGTAGAGGGAATTAGCGAAGCAGATACGCAGTATTTT.

The chain is built from TRBV7-9 and TRBJ1-2, with D possibly matching TRBD1 (5 bases). V gave up 3 bases and J gave up 5 bases, with 10 bases separating them. Per germline, CDR1 SEHNR and CDR2 FQNEAQ (reference sequence). The CDR3 sequence is 13 residues long. The DNA of the CDR3 is TGTGCCAGCAGCTTCGGGACGGAGTATGGCTACACCTTC. Its translation is CASSFGTEYGYTF.

To note about this clone: The sample contains more than one DNA sequence encoding this CDR3. The chain uses TRBV6-5 and TRBJ2-7; D is undetermined. Germline CDR1 MNHEY, CDR2 SVGAGI. V was cut by 2 bases and J by 3 bases, with 8 bases left in between. The CDR3 runs 13 residues. CDR3 residues: CASSYGQNYEQYF. CDR3 in DNA: TGTGCCAGCAGTTACGGGCAGAACTACGAGCAGTACTTC.

This chain joins TRBV28 and TRBJ2-1; TRBD2 matches 10 bases. The CDR3 sequence is 13 residues long. V lost 9 bases to trimming and J lost 6 bases; unmatched junction nucleotides: 5. In germline, CDR1 is MDHEN, CDR2 SYDVKM. The CDR3 sequence is CASLAGGGNEQFF. CDR3 bases: TGTGCCAGTTTAGCGGGAGGAGGCAATGAGCAGTTCTTC.

This chain links TRBV7-2 with TRBJ2-3, with 8 bases matching TRBD2. V shed 4 bases and J 8 bases; nucleotides not matched to a gene: 14. The CDR3 is 16 amino acids. Germline assignment: CDR1 SGHTA and CDR2 FQGNSA. CDR3 DNA sequence: TGTGCCAGCAGCTCCCGGGTAGCGGGATCGTTCGGTACGCAGTATTTT. Translating it yields CASSSRVAGSFGTQYF.

The chain carries TRBV6-1 and TRBJ1-4; 9 nucleotides match TRBD1. Germline loops: CDR1 MNHNS, CDR2 SASEGT. CDR3 length: 16 residues. V was clipped by 1 base and J by 4 bases; unmatched bases: 4. The CDR3 is CASSEDRGRLNEKLFF. DNA for the CDR3: TGTGCCAGCAGTGAAGACAGGGGGCGGCTTAATGAAAAACTGTTTTTT.

The chain joins TRBV11-2 to TRBJ1-2; D uncertain. Germline V gene data show CDR1 as SGHAT and CDR2 as FQNNGV. The CDR3 runs to 13 residues. Trimming shortened V by 5 bases and J by 5 bases, and 12 bases separated the two germline ends. The CDR3 DNA reads TGTGCCAGCAGCCCTTCTCTTAGATATGGCTACACCTTC. Its protein product is CASSPSLRYGYTF.